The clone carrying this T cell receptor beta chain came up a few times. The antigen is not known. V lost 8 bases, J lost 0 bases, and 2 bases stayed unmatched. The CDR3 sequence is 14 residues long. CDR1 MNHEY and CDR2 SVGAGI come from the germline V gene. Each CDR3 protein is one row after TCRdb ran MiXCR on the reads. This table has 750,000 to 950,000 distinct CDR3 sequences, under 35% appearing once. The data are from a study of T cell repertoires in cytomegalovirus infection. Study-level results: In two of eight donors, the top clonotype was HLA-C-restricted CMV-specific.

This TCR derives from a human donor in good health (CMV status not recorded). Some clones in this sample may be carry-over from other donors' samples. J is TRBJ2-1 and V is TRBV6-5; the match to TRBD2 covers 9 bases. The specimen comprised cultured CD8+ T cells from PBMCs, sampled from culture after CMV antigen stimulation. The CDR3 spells CASFSGGSYNEQFF. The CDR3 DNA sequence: TGTGCCAGCTTTAGCGGGGGCTCCTACAATGAGCAGTTCTTC.